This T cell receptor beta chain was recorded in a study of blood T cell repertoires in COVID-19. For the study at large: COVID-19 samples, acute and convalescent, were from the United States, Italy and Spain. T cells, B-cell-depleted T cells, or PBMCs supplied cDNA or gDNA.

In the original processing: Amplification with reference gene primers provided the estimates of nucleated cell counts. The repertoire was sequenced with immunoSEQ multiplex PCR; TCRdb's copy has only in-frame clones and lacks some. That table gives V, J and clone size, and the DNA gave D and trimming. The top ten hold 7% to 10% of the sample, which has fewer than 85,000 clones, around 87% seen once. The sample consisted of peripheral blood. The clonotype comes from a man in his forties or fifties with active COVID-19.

The CDR3 loop reads CASSFSGNTEAFF. CDR3 coding DNA: TGTGCCAGCAGCTTCTCGGGAAACACTGAAGCTTTCTTT. The rearrangement uses TRBV7-2 and TRBJ1-1, with unresolved D. This CDR3 has 13 residues. With 3 bases removed from V and 2 bases from J, the gap between germline ends came to 7 bases. The germline V gene encodes CDR1 SGHTA and CDR2 FQGNSA.